This note documents a single T cell receptor beta chain sequence. Per the study methods: Reference gene primer amplification gave estimated nucleated cell counts. Only in-frame clones appear in the TCRdb table, and some are missing; sequencing was by immunoSEQ multiplex PCR. V, J and clone size were drawn from that table, and D and trimming were deduced from the DNA. The sample contains some 130,000 clones, around 89% of which appear only once. The data were obtained in a study of blood T cell repertoires in COVID-19. Study at large: Samples representing acute and convalescent COVID-19 were sourced from the United States, Italy and Spain. The cDNA or gDNA used as material had been derived from T cells, B-cell-depleted T cells, or PBMCs.

The length of the CDR3 is 16 residues. This clonotype was obtained from a man aged 60 to 69 with active or convalescent COVID-19. Sample: peripheral blood. The chain carries TRBV21-1 and TRBJ2-3; the listed D gene, TRBD1, was not tested against the DNA. TRBV21-1 is a known pseudogene. In DNA form, the CDR3 reads TGTGCCAGCAGTCCGATGGCAGGGTGGGATGAAGATACGCAGTATTTT. As protein: CASSPMAGWDEDTQYF.